One sample yielded the 27 T cell receptor beta chains listed below, sequenced in a study of T cell changes during pregnancy in multiple sclerosis. This table comes from immunoSEQ multiplex PCR, and its TCRdb copy is limited to in-frame clones, with some not included. The profile shows 40,000 or so clones, roughly 90% of them singletons. Here the sequenced sample was peripheral blood, taken in the third trimester of pregnancy. The source is a female donor in good health, enrolled as a control in a pregnancy study.

The CDR3: CASLDRGIYEQYF. CDR3 DNA: TGTGCCAGCCTGGACAGGGGAATTTACGAGCAGTACTTC. The chain is built from TRBV6-1 and TRBJ2-7; 9 positions agree with TRBD1. The germline CDR1 and CDR2 sequences are MNHNS and SASEGT. There are 13 residues in the CDR3. Trimming removed 8 bases from V and 4 bases from J; junction bases left unmatched: 6.

V and J are TRBV9 and TRBJ1-1; D is possibly TRBD1 (5 bases). With 1 base removed from V and 4 bases from J, the gap between germline ends came to 17 bases. CDR1 is SGDLS and CDR2 is YYNGEE in the germline V gene. This CDR3 spans 16 amino acids. The CDR3 DNA follows: TGTGCCAGCAGCGTAAATAGTCGGGGGTTGGTCACTGAAGCTTTCTTT. Protein: CASSVNSRGLVTEAFF.

This chain connects TRBV19 to TRBJ1-4; 7 nucleotides match TRBD1. With V trimmed by 5 bases and J by 7 bases, 7 bases remained unmatched. Germline-derived CDR1 and CDR2 are LNHDA and SQIVND (reference sequence). The CDR3 is 14 residues long. DNA for the CDR3: TGTGCCAGTAGTGAGAGGGGGCTTAGTGAAAAACTGTTTTTT. This codes for CASSERGLSEKLFF.

The chain uses TRBV5-1 and TRBJ1-6; D may be TRBD1 (5 bases). This CDR3 is built from 18 residues. Deletions cut 0 bases from V and 9 bases from J, with 22 bases between. Germline V CDR1 and CDR2: SGHRS, YFSETQ. The CDR3 coding sequence is TGCGCCAGCAGCTTGGTCACCGGCGGGGCTATTGATGGTTCACCCCTCCACTTT. Translated, it gives CASSLVTGGAIDGSPLHF.

The V and J genes are TRBV7-9 and TRBJ2-7, with a tentative D call TRBD2 (6 bases). The CDR3 has 13 residues. Germline assignment: CDR1 SEHNR and CDR2 FQNEAQ (reference sequence). The V end lost 1 base, the J end lost 6 bases, and 10 bases lay between the germline ends. The CDR3 loop reads CASSLGGGPEQYF. The CDR3 region has the DNA TGTGCCAGCAGCTTAGGTGGAGGGCCCGAGCAGTACTTC.

In DNA, the CDR3 is TGTGCCAGCAGTGTTACGGTGTACAATGAGCAGTTCTTC. Translated: CASSVTVYNEQFF. The V call is TRBV6-1, the J call TRBJ2-1; D gene ambiguous. V was trimmed by 4 bases and J by 4 bases, leaving 8 bases between them. CDR1 and CDR2 (germline): MNHNS, SASEGT. There are 13 residues in the CDR3.

This clone was detected only once. Here the CDR3 DNA reads TGTGCCAGCAGCTTTCAGGGATCTAACTATGGCTACACCTTC. Translated, it gives CASSFQGSNYGYTF. The chain links TRBV5-5 to TRBJ1-2, with a tentative D call TRBD1 (5 bases). CDR3 size: 14 residues. Germline V gene sequence: CDR1 SGHKS, CDR2 YYEKEE (reference sequence). The ends were cut back, 2 bases at V and 0 bases at J, with 8 bases in the middle. Full variable domain (outside the CDR3, taken from reference TRBV5-5 and TRBJ1-2): DAGVTQSPTHLIKTRGQQVTLRCSPISGHKSVSWYQQVLGQGPQFIFQYYEKEERGRGNFPDRFSARQFPNYSSELNVNALLLGDSALYLCASSFQGSNYGYTFGSGTRLTVV.

The V and J genes are TRBV7-9 and TRBJ2-1; 10 bases are shared with TRBD2. There are 19 residues in the CDR3. With 5 bases clipped from V and 2 bases from J, the junction kept 15 bases outside the gene matches. Looked up from germline, CDR1 is SEHNR and CDR2 is FQNEAQ (reference sequence). In DNA, the CDR3 is TGTGCCAGCAGCCAGATGGCTAGCGGGGGCCGACCCGCCTACAATGAGCAGTTCTTC. Residues: CASSQMASGGRPAYNEQFF. Filled out from reference TRBV7-9 and TRBJ2-1, the complete variable domain reads DTGVSQNPRHKITKRGQNVTFRCDPISEHNRLYWYRQTLGQGPEFLTYFQNEAQLEKSRLLSDRFSAERPKGSFSTLEIQRTEQGDSAMYLCASSQMASGGRPAYNEQFFGPGTRLTVL.

The chain carries TRBV5-1 and TRBJ2-7, with 8 positions matching TRBD2. The CDR3 is made up of 15 amino acids. J lost 1 base, V lost 2 bases, and 5 bases had no gene match. The V gene's germline CDR1 is SGHRS and CDR2 YFSETQ. This CDR3 is CASSFGRGVSYEQYF. In nucleotides, the CDR3 is TGCGCCAGCAGCTTTGGGCGGGGGGTATCCTACGAGCAGTACTTC.

The CDR3 region has the DNA TGTGCCAGCAGACTGGGAGGGGCTTCTGGAAACACCATATATTTT. Protein sequence: CASRLGGASGNTIYF. The chain couples TRBV28 to TRBJ1-3, with D perhaps TRBD1 (5 bases). Germline V CDR1 and CDR2: MDHEN, SYDVKM. The CDR3 has 15 amino acids. Trimming pared 6 bases from V and 1 base from J, leaving 13 bases between.

The chain couples TRBV6-5 to TRBJ2-2; D might be TRBD1 (6 bases). The V end was cut by 6 bases, the J end by 5 bases, with 10 bases between. Germline V lookup: CDR1 MNHEY, CDR2 SVGAGI. The CDR3 sequence is 13 residues long. The CDR3 nucleotides read TGTGCCAGCAGGCCGAGGGGGACCGGGGAGCTGTTTTTT. This codes for CASRPRGTGELFF.

This chain uses TRBV6-4 with TRBJ2-2, with 7 bases that match TRBD1. CDR1 and CDR2 from the germline V gene are MRHNA and SNTAGT. J was trimmed by 6 bases and V by 2 bases; bases with no gene match: 6. CDR3 length equals 15 residues. The CDR3 DNA follows: TGTGCCAGCAGTGACAAGGGGGCCGGCGCCGGGGAGCTGTTTTTT. Protein product: CASSDKGAGAGELFF.

The chain carries TRBV30 and TRBJ2-3; 9 positions agree with TRBD2. CDR3 length equals 15 residues. V lost 8 bases and J lost 1; bases outside the gene matches: 10. CDR1 and CDR2 from the germline V gene are GTSNPN and SVGIG (reference sequence). CDR3 amino acids: CAVVASGKGTDTQYF. The CDR3 region has the DNA TGTGCCGTAGTGGCTAGCGGGAAAGGCACAGATACGCAGTATTTT. Supplemented by reference TRBV30 and TRBJ2-3, the full variable domain reads SQTIHQWPATLVQPVGSPLSLECTVEGTSNPNLYWYRQAAGRGLQLLFYSVGIGQISSEVPQNLSASRPQDRQFILSSKKLLLSDSGFYLCAVVASGKGTDTQYFGPGTRLTVL.

This chain connects TRBV19 to TRBJ1-1; possibly TRBD1 for D (5 bases). The germline CDR1 and CDR2 sequences are LNHDA and SQIVND (reference sequence). V lost 6 bases, J lost 1 base, and 9 bases lay in between. The CDR3 runs to 13 residues. The CDR3 nucleotides read TGTGCCAGTAGCTTGGGGGGGAACACTGAAGCTTTCTTT. Translating it yields CASSLGGNTEAFF. Using reference TRBV19 and TRBJ1-1 for the parts outside the CDR3, the full variable domain is DGGITQSPKYLFRKEGQNVTLSCEQNLNHDAMYWYRQDPGQGLRLIYYSQIVNDFQKGDIAEGYSVSREKKESFPLTVTSAQKNPTAFYLCASSLGGNTEAFFGQGTRLTVV.

Notes on this clone: At one end the junction does not follow the germline gene, possibly because of a read error. This chain joins TRBV2 and TRBJ1-2, with D uncertain. This CDR3 comprises 11 residues. Germline lookup yields CDR1 SNHLY and CDR2 FYNNEI. CDR3 loop: CASSEALPVNF. As DNA, the CDR3 is TGTGCCAGCAGTGAAGCGCTTCCAGTTAACTTC. Filled out from reference TRBV2 and TRBJ1-2, the complete variable domain reads EPEVTQTPSHQVTQMGQEVILRCVPISNHLYFYWYRQILGQKVEFLVSFYNNEISEKSEIFDDQFSVERPDGSNFTLKIRSTKLEDSAMYFCASSEALPVNFGSGTRLTVV.

The V call is TRBV30, the J call TRBJ2-6; no clear D. Trimming pared 2 bases from V and 0 bases from J, leaving 11 bases between. The CDR3 totals 16 residues. Germline CDR1 GTSNPN, CDR2 SVGIG (reference sequence). The CDR3 coding sequence is TGTGCCTGGAGTCCCTCGAGGCGCTCTGGGGCCAACGTCCTGACTTTC. As protein: CAWSPSRRSGANVLTF.

The chain is built from TRBV18 and TRBJ1-1; 7 bases are a match to TRBD1. The germline CDR1 and CDR2 sequences are KGHSH and LQKENI. Trimming took 2 bases from V and 4 from J; bases not matched to a gene: 13. The CDR3 is made up of 17 amino acids. The chain's CDR3 is CASSPKMTGTILTEAFF. CDR3 sequence (DNA): TGTGCCAGCTCACCAAAAATGACAGGGACCATCCTCACTGAAGCTTTCTTT. Supplemented by reference TRBV18 and TRBJ1-1, the full variable domain reads NAGVMQNPRHLVRRRGQEARLRCSPMKGHSHVYWYRQLPEEGLKFMVYLQKENIIDESGMPKERFSAEFPKEGPSILRIQQVVRGDSAAYFCASSPKMTGTILTEAFFGQGTRLTVV.

The gene calls are TRBV4-1 and TRBJ1-5; D call uncertain. The CDR3 length is 14 residues. Germline CDR1 MGHRA, CDR2 YSYEKL. Trimming pared 0 bases from V and 9 bases from J, leaving 12 bases between. In DNA form, the CDR3 reads TGCGCCAGCAGCCAAGAAAGCGGGGATCGGCCCCAGCATTTT. Its protein product is CASSQESGDRPQHF.

This sequence joins TRBV5-6 and TRBJ2-3; 9 nucleotides align to TRBD1. The CDR3 is 16 amino acids. Trimming cost V 4 bases and J 4 bases; bases outside gene matches: 10. Per germline, CDR1 SGHDT and CDR2 YYEEEE. In nucleotides, the CDR3 is TGTGCCAGCAGCAAGGACAGGGGTTGGGATCCAGATACGCAGTATTTT. Protein: CASSKDRGWDPDTQYF.

This chain connects TRBV10-3 to TRBJ1-4; 9 nucleotides match TRBD1. From germline, CDR1 is ENHRY and CDR2 SYGVKD. V trimming: 4 bases; J trimming: 5 bases; junction bases outside the gene matches: 2. CDR3 length equals 14 residues. This CDR3 is CAISAGTGNEKLFF. For the CDR3, the DNA is TGTGCCATCAGTGCCGGGACAGGGAATGAAAAACTGTTTTTT.

This sequence joins TRBV11-2 and TRBJ2-3; the D gene is possibly TRBD1 (5 bases). Germline CDR1 SGHAT, CDR2 FQNNGV. V gave up 1 base and J gave up 4 bases, with 12 bases separating them. The CDR3 contains 15 residues. The CDR3 DNA is TGTGCCAGCAGCTTAGGTTCAGGGTCGGCAGATACGCAGTATTTT. This translates into CASSLGSGSADTQYF. The full variable domain, completed using reference TRBV11-2 and TRBJ2-3, is EAGVAQSPRYKIIEKRQSVAFWCNPISGHATLYWYQQILGQGPKLLIQFQNNGVVDDSQLPKDRFSAERLKGVDSTLKIQPAKLEDSAVYLCASSLGSGSADTQYFGPGTRLTVL.

The rearrangement joins TRBV10-3 to TRBJ2-1; D remains unclear. Germline CDR1 and CDR2: ENHRY and SYGVKD. Trimming removed 0 bases from V and 4 bases from J, with 16 bases in between. This CDR3 is 17 amino acids long. CDR3 in amino acids: CAISESIPGRSYNEQFF. The CDR3 bases are TGTGCCATCAGTGAGTCCATCCCAGGTCGATCATACAATGAGCAGTTCTTC.

This chain connects TRBV6-5 to TRBJ1-5; TRBD1 matches 9 bases. This CDR3 region has 15 residues. J gave up 1 base and V 6 bases, and 4 bases lay outside the gene matches. Per germline, CDR1 MNHEY and CDR2 SVGAGI. The CDR3 sequence is CASREQGASNQPQHF. CDR3 nucleotides: TGTGCCAGCAGAGAACAGGGGGCAAGCAATCAGCCCCAGCATTTT.

The chain carries TRBV6-5 and TRBJ2-3; TRBD2 matches 8 bases. CDR1 and CDR2 from the germline V gene are MNHEY and SVGAGI. The CDR3 length is 16 residues. Trimming at V came to 1 base and at J to 6 bases, leaving 9 bases not matched to a gene. CDR3 loop: CASSYWSGGAADTQYF. The CDR3 coding sequence is TGTGCCAGCAGTTACTGGTCCGGGGGGGCCGCTGATACGCAGTATTTT.

This rearrangement joins TRBV9 to TRBJ2-7, with no clear D. The CDR3 is made up of 12 amino acids. Germline V gene sequence: CDR1 SGDLS, CDR2 YYNGEE. The ends were cut back, 0 bases at V and 6 bases at J, with 7 bases in the middle. CDR3 sequence reads: CASSVANSEQYF. CDR3 in DNA: TGTGCCAGCAGCGTAGCCAACAGCGAGCAGTACTTC. Supplemented by reference TRBV9 and TRBJ2-7, the full variable domain reads DSGVTQTPKHLITATGQRVTLRCSPRSGDLSVYWYQQSLDQGLQFLIQYYNGEERAKGNILERFSAQQFPDLHSELNLSSLELGDSALYFCASSVANSEQYFGPGTRLTVT.

The chain recombines TRBV11-3 with TRBJ2-5, with 8 bases that match TRBD2. Germline values: CDR1 SGHNT, CDR2 YENEEA. This CDR3 has 13 residues. With 5 bases clipped from V and 4 bases from J, the junction kept 3 bases outside the gene matches. The CDR3 coding sequence is TGTGCCAGCAGCCCACGGGAGGGAGAGACCCAGTACTTC. This sequence encodes CASSPREGETQYF.

This sequence joins TRBV9 and TRBJ2-1; 10 bases are a match to TRBD2. Trimming at V came to 2 bases and at J to 8 bases, leaving 7 bases not matched to a gene. CDR3 length equals 15 residues. Germline V CDR1 and CDR2: SGDLS, YYNGEE. The CDR3 loop is CASSVSGGKRDEQFF. The CDR3 bases are TGTGCCAGCAGCGTTAGCGGGGGGAAGAGAGATGAGCAGTTCTTC.